One sample yielded the 28 T cell receptor beta chains listed below, sequenced in a study of CD8 T cells in ankylosing spondylitis listed by TCRdb under 2017. On the study overall, not on this receptor specifically: A TCR beta motif made up of several highly homologous amino acid variants appeared to be characteristic of blood from ankylosing spondylitis patients.

Library prep was done by 5' RACE. Instrument on record: Illumina HiSeq 2500. TCRdb handled the public reads itself, with Q25 trimming in fastp and clone calling in MiXCR, and kept productive beta chains. Here each entry gathers all rows of one CDR3 protein and keeps the most common genes and DNA. The sample contains a few hundred thousand distinct CDR3 sequences, over 15% of them found a single time. The ten largest clonotypes hold approximately 1% of the sample. These receptors have no known antigen. Sequenced material: blood, either unsorted or a sorted T cell fraction (not recorded which). The receptors derive from a male donor with ankylosing spondylitis.

This clonotype occurred a few times. J is TRBJ2-7 and V is TRBV12-3 or TRBV12-4; TRBD2 matches at 9 bases. V was clipped by 8 bases and J by 1 base; unmatched bases: 6. CDR3 length: 14 residues. This CDR3 reads CASGVSGRSYEQYF. The CDR3 nucleotides read TGTGCCAGCGGGGTTAGCGGGAGATCCTACGAGCAGTACTTC.

This clonotype was observed at least ten times. V gene TRBV12-3 or TRBV12-4 combines with J gene TRBJ1-6; D perhaps matches TRBD1 (5 bases). V lost 6 bases and J lost 6, with 12 bases in between. The CDR3 length is 14 residues. Here the CDR3 reads CASRSGPPNSPLHF. CDR3 coding DNA: TGTGCCAGCAGGTCGGGACCCCCTAATTCACCCCTCCACTTT.

This clonotype came up many times. The chain couples TRBV4-1 to TRBJ1-5; TRBD1 might be the D (5 bases). Germline loops: CDR1 MGHRA, CDR2 YSYEKL. The CDR3 extends over 16 amino acids. Trimming removed 0 bases from V and 5 bases from J, with 14 bases in between. The DNA of the CDR3 is TGCGCCAGCAGCCAAGAGGTCCGGCAGGGATATCAGCCCCAGCATTTT. Its translation: CASSQEVRQGYQPQHF.

This clonotype was recorded many times. The V call is TRBV12-3 or TRBV12-4, the J call TRBJ1-1, with TRBD1 identical over 7 bases. V shed 4 bases, J shed 4 bases, and the junction held 9 bases outside the gene matches. The length of the CDR3 is 15 residues. The CDR3 reads CASSWADREGTEAFF. CDR3 DNA sequence: TGTGCCAGCAGTTGGGCCGACAGGGAGGGCACTGAAGCTTTCTTT.

This clonotype has only a few counts. This rearrangement joins TRBV6-1 to TRBJ2-2, with D possibly TRBD1 on 5 matching bases. Looked up from germline, CDR1 is MNHNS and CDR2 is SASEGT. The CDR3 is made up of 15 amino acids. V was pared by 5 bases and J by 5 bases, with 15 bases between. As DNA, the CDR3 is TGTGCCAGCAGTAAACCAGGGAAATATACCGGGGAGCTGTTTTTT. Translated, it gives CASSKPGKYTGELFF.

This chain joins TRBV6-5 and TRBJ2-7; 11 nucleotides agree with TRBD2. CDR1 MNHEY and CDR2 SVGAGI come from the germline V gene. The CDR3 is 15 amino acids. The V segment lost 3 bases and the J segment 2 bases; nucleotides outside the gene matches: 3. For the CDR3, the DNA is TGTGCCAGCAGTTATAAGACTAGCGGGGCCTACGAGCAGTACTTC. Protein: CASSYKTSGAYEQYF.

The CDR3 here is CSARMTGLSGGNSPLHF. DNA for the CDR3: TGCAGTGCTAGAATGACAGGGCTTTCTGGGGGTAATTCACCCCTCCACTTT. The chain carries TRBV20-1 and TRBJ1-6; TRBD1 matches 7 bases. J lost 6 bases, V lost 2 bases, and 13 bases had no gene match. The CDR3 contains 17 residues. CDR1 and CDR2 (germline): DFQATT, SNEGSKA (reference sequence).

This clonotype was observed a handful of times. V usage is TRBV6-2 or TRBV6-3 and J usage is TRBJ1-5; D not certain. The CDR3 length is 14 residues. V lost 0 bases, J lost 6 bases, and 9 bases lay in between. Germline lookup yields CDR1 MNHEY and CDR2 SVGEGT. CDR3 sequence reads: CASSYSSGSQPQHF. The CDR3 DNA sequence: TGTGCCAGCAGTTACTCGAGCGGCAGTCAGCCCCAGCATTTT.

V gene TRBV20-1 combines with J gene TRBJ2-3, with D unclear. Germline CDR1 reads DFQATT; CDR2 reads SNEGSKA (reference sequence). The CDR3 extends over 13 amino acids. The V gene lost 6 bases and the J gene lost 2 bases, with 12 bases spanning the gap. CDR3 bases: TGCAGTGCCCAGGACCAGAACACAGATACGCAGTATTTT. Translated, it gives CSAQDQNTDTQYF.

The chain combines TRBV6-1 with TRBJ2-1; the match to TRBD2 covers 10 bases. From germline, CDR1 is MNHNS and CDR2 SASEGT. The V gene end was trimmed by 7 bases and the J gene end by 5 bases; junction bases not matched to a gene: 5. The CDR3 length is 14 residues. For the CDR3, the DNA is TGTGCCAGCAAGCCGGGACTAGCGAACAATGAGCAGTTCTTC. Its protein is CASKPGLANNEQFF.

CDR3 in DNA: TGTGCCAGCAGTACTGGGGGTATCAGAGGCTCTGGGGCCAACGTCCTGACTTTC. Translation: CASSTGGIRGSGANVLTF. The V gene is TRBV6-5, the J gene TRBJ2-6; D possibly uses TRBD1 or TRBD2 (5 bases each). Germline loops: CDR1 MNHEY, CDR2 SVGAGI. This CDR3 region has 18 residues. Trimming removed 5 bases at V and 0 bases at J, with 17 bases between.

This clonotype occurred a few times. This sequence joins TRBV18 and TRBJ2-1, with D uncertain. The germline CDR1 and CDR2 sequences are KGHSH and LQKENI. V lost 3 bases to trimming and J lost 9 bases, with 18 bases between them. The CDR3 contains 15 residues. The CDR3 reads CASSPKRVAGVEQFF. The CDR3 DNA is TGTGCCAGCTCACCCAAAAGGGTAGCTGGGGTTGAGCAGTTCTTC.

This clonotype has just a few counts. The chain uses TRBV20-1 and TRBJ1-4; no reliable D call. CDR1 and CDR2 (germline): DFQATT, SNEGSKA (reference sequence). CDR3 size: 14 residues. Trimming shortened V by 6 bases and J by 9 bases, and 20 bases separated the two germline ends. CDR3: CSAQTQTLRKKLFF. The CDR3 DNA reads TGCAGTGCCCAAACCCAGACTCTCCGGAAAAAACTGTTTTTT.

There are a few counts of this clonotype. The chain recombines TRBV7-9 with TRBJ1-2; 7 bases agree with TRBD1. CDR3 size: 16 residues. The junction had 9 bases not matched to a gene; V was cut back by 4 bases and J by 1 base. Germline V gene lookup returns CDR1 SEHNR and CDR2 FQNEAQ (reference sequence). The CDR3 reads CASSSTGPHLNYGYTF. The CDR3 coding sequence is TGTGCCAGCAGCTCGACAGGGCCCCACCTTAACTATGGCTACACCTTC.

This clonotype was seen more than once but under ten times. The rearrangement links TRBV12-3 or TRBV12-4 to TRBJ2-7; the D call may be TRBD1 or TRBD2 (5 bases each). CDR3 length equals 13 residues. V was clipped by 6 bases and J by 3 bases, with 12 bases between them. The CDR3 loop is CASSPWDGYEQYF. The CDR3 nucleotides are TGTGCCAGCAGCCCCTGGGACGGCTACGAGCAGTACTTC.

This clonotype has at least ten counts. This chain links TRBV5-1 with TRBJ2-5, with 7 bases lining up with TRBD2. There are 14 residues in the CDR3. Germline V gives CDR1 SGHRS, CDR2 YFSETQ. After removal of 4 bases from V and 5 bases from J, the junction contained 8 bases not matched to a gene. The CDR3 nucleotides read TGCGCCAGCAGCCTTGAGGGAGGGCCGGAGACCCAGTACTTC. It codes for CASSLEGGPETQYF. Based on the CDR3 plus reference TRBV5-1 and TRBJ2-5, the full variable domain is KAGVTQTPRYLIKTRGQQVTLSCSPISGHRSVSWYQQTPGQGLQFLFEYFSETQRNKGNFPGRFSGRQFSNSRSEMNVSTLELGDSALYLCASSLEGGPETQYFGPGTRLLVL.

The rearrangement uses TRBV12-3 or TRBV12-4 and TRBJ2-1, with D perhaps TRBD1 (5 bases). CDR3 size: 14 residues. V was pared by 2 bases and J by 7 bases, with 12 bases between. CDR3 loop: CASSLSGILNEQFF. CDR3 sequence (DNA): TGTGCCAGCAGTTTATCAGGGATTTTAAATGAGCAGTTCTTC.

This clonotype was seen many times. V gene TRBV28 combines with J gene TRBJ2-5; either TRBD1 or TRBD2 may fit D (5 bases each). Trimming took 7 bases from V and 2 from J, leaving 20 bases between them. Germline V CDR1 and CDR2: MDHEN, SYDVKM. This CDR3 is 16 amino acids long. This chain's CDR3 is CASTLGVGGRQETQYF. The DNA for the CDR3 is TGTGCCAGCACCCTGGGGGTCGGAGGCCGTCAAGAGACCCAGTACTTC. Looking up the rest from reference TRBV28 and TRBJ2-5 gives the full variable domain: DVKVTQSSRYLVKRTGEKVFLECVQDMDHENMFWYRQDPGLGLRLIYFSYDVKMKEKGDIPEGYSVSREKKERFSLILESASTNQTSMYLCASTLGVGGRQETQYFGPGTRLLVL.

This clonotype turned up a few times. The V call is TRBV5-1, the J call TRBJ2-1; 13 bases are a match to TRBD2. This CDR3 comprises 15 residues. Germline loops: CDR1 SGHRS, CDR2 YFSETQ. J was trimmed by 5 bases and V by 4 bases; bases with no gene match: 3. Written as DNA, the CDR3 is TGCGCCAGCAGCGGGACTAGCGGGGTCCACAATGAGCAGTTCTTC. Amino acids: CASSGTSGVHNEQFF.

In DNA, the CDR3 is TGTGCCAGCTCACCACAGGGAGATGACTACGAGCAGTACTTC. Translated: CASSPQGDDYEQYF. The genes are TRBV18 and TRBJ2-7, with D tentatively TRBD2 (5 bases). This CDR3 is 14 amino acids long. Germline V CDR1 and CDR2: KGHSH, LQKENI. V lost 1 base and J lost 3, with 10 bases in between.

This clonotype was observed many times. V usage is TRBV20-1 and J usage is TRBJ2-3, with TRBD2 identical over 9 bases. The V gene end was trimmed by 1 base and the J gene end by 4 bases; junction bases not matched to a gene: 12. The CDR3 is 17 residues long. Germline lookup yields CDR1 DFQATT and CDR2 SNEGSKA (reference sequence). The CDR3 sequence is CSARVNSGGGAPDTQYF. The CDR3 region has the DNA TGCAGTGCTAGAGTAAATTCGGGCGGGGGGGCCCCAGATACGCAGTATTTT.

The chain joins TRBV20-1 to TRBJ2-1, with 9 bases lining up with TRBD2. Trimming at V came to 4 bases and at J to 3 bases, leaving 7 bases not matched to a gene. CDR1 is DFQATT and CDR2 is SNEGSKA in the germline V gene (reference sequence). This CDR3 comprises 15 residues. The CDR3 sequence: CSAKVAGEFYNEQFF. CDR3 in DNA: TGCAGTGCTAAAGTAGCGGGGGAATTCTACAATGAGCAGTTCTTC.

The gene calls are TRBV6-2 or TRBV6-3 and TRBJ2-7; 8 bases align to TRBD2. J was trimmed by 6 bases and V by 10 bases; bases with no gene match: 11. Per germline, CDR1 MNHEY and CDR2 SVGEGT. The CDR3 is 13 amino acids. In DNA form, the CDR3 reads TGTGCCATTCGCGGGACTAGTAAGCTCGAGCAGTACTTC. It codes for CAIRGTSKLEQYF.

The table lists this clonotype with many counts. The chain recombines TRBV12-3 or TRBV12-4 with TRBJ1-4; D is undetermined. V gave up 7 bases and J gave up 5 bases, with 17 bases separating them. The CDR3 sequence is 15 residues long. The CDR3 DNA is TGTGCCAGCACTCCCCCCGGAAGCGGGAATGAAAAACTGTTTTTT. Amino acid sequence: CASTPPGSGNEKLFF.

The chain employs TRBV3-1 and TRBJ1-3; D is undetermined. This CDR3 region has 15 residues. V was trimmed by 6 bases and J by 2 bases, leaving 14 bases between them. Germline V CDR1 and CDR2: LGHDT, YNNKEL (reference sequence). For the CDR3, the DNA is TGTGCCAGCAGAAGGTCCGTGACGGCTGGAAACACCATATATTTT. Translated, it gives CASRRSVTAGNTIYF. Filled out from reference TRBV3-1 and TRBJ1-3, the complete variable domain reads DTAVSQTPKYLVTQMGNDKSIKCEQNLGHDTMYWYKQDSKKFLKIMFSYNNKELIINETVPNRFSPKSPDKAHLNLHINSLELGDSAVYFCASRRSVTAGNTIYFGEGSWLTVV.

This clonotype has ten or more counts. The chain couples TRBV29-1 to TRBJ2-3; 8 nucleotides align to TRBD2. This CDR3 comprises 12 residues. The J segment lost 1 base and the V segment lost 6 bases, leaving 0 bases of the junction unmatched. Germline CDR1 is SQVTM and CDR2 is ANQGSEA. The CDR3 protein is CSVLAGTDTQYF. CDR3 sequence (DNA): TGCAGCGTACTAGCGGGCACAGATACGCAGTATTTT.

The chain carries TRBV7-6 and TRBJ2-5; 8 bases are shared with TRBD2. The J segment lost 0 bases and the V segment lost 4 bases, leaving 22 bases of the junction unmatched. Germline V lookup: CDR1 SGHVS, CDR2 FNYEAQ. The CDR3 runs to 21 residues. The CDR3 is CASSSPVLAGARNPYQETQYF. In DNA, the CDR3 is TGTGCCAGCAGCTCCCCTGTGCTAGCGGGTGCCCGAAACCCGTACCAAGAGACCCAGTACTTC.

There are a few counts of this clonotype. The chain employs TRBV6-5 and TRBJ2-1; D is possibly TRBD2 (6 bases). Between the trimmed V and J ends, which lost 4 bases and 5 bases, there was a span of 12 bases. CDR3 length equals 14 residues. CDR1 MNHEY and CDR2 SVGAGI come from the germline V gene. CDR3 sequence (DNA): TGTGCCAGCAGTTGGGTGGGGGGAAACAATGAGCAGTTCTTC. It yields the protein CASSWVGGNNEQFF.